This T cell receptor (beta chain) was identified during a study of blood T cell repertoires in COVID-19. Study summary: Sites in the United States, Italy and Spain provided acute and convalescent COVID-19 samples. In each case, the material was cDNA or gDNA derived from T cells, B-cell-depleted T cells, or PBMCs.

In the authors' workflow: Reference gene primer amplification yielded estimated nucleated cell counts. Sequencing was performed with immunoSEQ multiplex PCR; in TCRdb, only in-frame clones are kept and a portion is missing. The V and J calls and clone size are taken from that table; D and trimming were inferred from the DNA. The sample contains more than 95,000 clones, approximately 74% of which appear only once. This clone came up a few times. What was sequenced was peripheral blood. The clonotype originates from a man aged 55 to 70 with acute or convalescent COVID-19.

The CDR3 loop reads CASSLAVADTQYF. CDR3 coding DNA: TGTGCCAGCAGCTTAGCGGTCGCGGATACGCAGTATTTT. The genes are TRBV7-6 and TRBJ2-3, with D unresolved. Trimming pared 0 bases from V and 6 bases from J, leaving 7 bases between. Germline V lookup: CDR1 SGHVS, CDR2 FNYEAQ. CDR3 length equals 13 residues.